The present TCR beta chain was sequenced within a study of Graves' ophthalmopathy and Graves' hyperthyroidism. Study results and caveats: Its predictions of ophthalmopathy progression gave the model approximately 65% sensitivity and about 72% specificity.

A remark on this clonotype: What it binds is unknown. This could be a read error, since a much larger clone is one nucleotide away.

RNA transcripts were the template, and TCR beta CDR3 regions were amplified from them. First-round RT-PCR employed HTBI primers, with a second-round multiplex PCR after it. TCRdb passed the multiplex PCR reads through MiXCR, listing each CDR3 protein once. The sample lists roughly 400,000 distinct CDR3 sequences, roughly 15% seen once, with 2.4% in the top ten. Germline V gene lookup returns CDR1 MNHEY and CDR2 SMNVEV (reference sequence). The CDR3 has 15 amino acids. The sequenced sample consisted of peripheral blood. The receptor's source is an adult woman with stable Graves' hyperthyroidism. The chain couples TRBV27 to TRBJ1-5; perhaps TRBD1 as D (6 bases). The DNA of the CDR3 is TGTGCCAGCAGTCCCGGGGAGGGGGTTTATCAGCCCCGGCATTTT. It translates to CASSPGEGVYQPRHF.